The 28 T cell receptor beta chains below come from one sample, sequenced in a study of early stage breast cancer tumors. This table comes from immunoSEQ multiplex PCR, and its TCRdb copy is limited to in-frame clones, with some not included. The table includes around 60,000 clones, roughly 80% detected once. Sample: blood. Receptor source: a person under 45 with breast cancer.

V usage is TRBV11-2 and J usage is TRBJ2-7, with D perhaps being TRBD1 or TRBD2 (5 bases each). The CDR3 runs 16 residues. CDR1 and CDR2 (germline): SGHAT, FQNNGV. Trimming shortened V by 3 bases and J by 0 bases, and 15 bases separated the two germline ends. CDR3 bases: TGTGCCAGCAGCTTCGGGACGGGAACTATCTCCTACGAGCAGTACTTC. This encodes CASSFGTGTISYEQYF. Combining the CDR3 with reference TRBV11-2 and TRBJ2-7 gives the whole variable domain EAGVAQSPRYKIIEKRQSVAFWCNPISGHATLYWYQQILGQGPKLLIQFQNNGVVDDSQLPKDRFSAERLKGVDSTLKIQPAKLEDSAVYLCASSFGTGTISYEQYFGPGTRLTVT.

The V gene is TRBV11-2, the J gene TRBJ1-3; D gene unclear. This CDR3 is built from 18 residues. Germline V gene sequence: CDR1 SGHAT, CDR2 FQNNGV. V gave up 5 bases and J gave up 0 bases, with 20 bases separating them. The CDR3 bases are TGTGCCAGCAGCCCCCCCCGCCGACATGAAAGCTCTGGAAACACCATATATTTT. Translation: CASSPPRRHESSGNTIYF.

This rearrangement joins TRBV7-6 to TRBJ2-7; D is perhaps TRBD1 or TRBD2 (6 bases each). Germline V lookup: CDR1 SGHVS, CDR2 FNYEAQ. V was pared by 5 bases and J by 5 bases, with 22 bases between. CDR3 length equals 16 residues. Written as DNA, the CDR3 is TGTGCCAGCAGCCCCCGGGGGCCCGGGGTAGGCCACGAGCAGTACTTC. This codes for CASSPRGPGVGHEQYF.

This clone has a single count. The chain is built from TRBV5-6 and TRBJ1-1, with unresolved D. Trimming pared 1 base from V and 3 bases from J, leaving 10 bases between. The CDR3 consists of 14 residues. CDR1 and CDR2 from the germline V gene are SGHDT and YYEEEE. CDR3 coding DNA: TGTGCCAGCAGCTTGATATTCCAGCACACTGAAGCTTTCTTT. The encoded protein is CASSLIFQHTEAFF.

The rearrangement joins TRBV30 to TRBJ2-1, with a possible D match to TRBD2 (6 bases). This CDR3 spans 11 amino acids. V dropped 2 bases and J dropped 13 bases, with 12 bases sitting between them. Germline lookup yields CDR1 GTSNPN and CDR2 SVGIG (reference sequence). DNA of the CDR3: TGTGCCTGGAGTCCCGCGGGGCGACAGTTCTTC. Protein sequence: CAWSPAGRQFF.

The chain combines TRBV10-3 with TRBJ2-2, with 9 bases aligning to TRBD1. V shed 6 bases and J 2 bases; nucleotides not matched to a gene: 10. The CDR3 is made up of 17 amino acids. From germline, CDR1 is ENHRY and CDR2 SYGVKD. In DNA form, the CDR3 reads TGTGCCATCAGACCGGGACAGGGTTCCCCAAACACCGGGGAGCTGTTTTTT. Its protein is CAIRPGQGSPNTGELFF.

The chain recombines TRBV6-5 with TRBJ2-3, with 12 bases identical to TRBD2. This CDR3 comprises 15 residues. CDR1 is MNHEY and CDR2 is SVGAGI in the germline V gene. After removal of 6 bases from V and 6 bases from J, the junction contained 7 bases not matched to a gene. CDR3 coding DNA: TGTGCCAGCAGCCTGACTAGCGGGAGAGTGGATACGCAGTATTTT. Encoded protein: CASSLTSGRVDTQYF.

V usage is TRBV7-9 and J usage is TRBJ1-6; weak D call: TRBD1 (6 bases). This CDR3 is 19 amino acids long. V lost 0 bases and J lost 4, with 19 bases in between. The germline CDR1 and CDR2 sequences are SEHNR and FQNEAQ (reference sequence). In DNA, the CDR3 is TGTGCCAGCAGCTTAGCAATCGGACAGTCATCCACTTATAATTCACCCCTCCACTTT. Translating it yields CASSLAIGQSSTYNSPLHF.

This sequence joins TRBV16 and TRBJ2-7; 10 bases are shared with TRBD2. V dropped 5 bases and J dropped 2; count of bases not matched to a gene: 3. CDR3 length: 14 amino acids. Germline V CDR1 and CDR2: KGHSY, FQNENV. The CDR3 region has the DNA TGTGCCAGCAGCGAAGGACTAGCGGCCTACGAGCAGTACTTC. Translated: CASSEGLAAYEQYF. The full variable domain, its missing parts supplied by reference TRBV16 and TRBJ2-7, is GEEVAQTPKHLVRGEGQKAKLYCAPIKGHSYVFWYQQVLKNEFKFLISFQNENVFDETGMPKERFSAKCLPNSPCSLEIQATKLEDSAVYFCASSEGLAAYEQYFGPGTRLTVT.

This clone was observed once. The rearrangement links TRBV5-6 to TRBJ2-2; D possibly uses TRBD1 or TRBD2 (5 bases each). CDR3 length: 13 residues. Germline loops: CDR1 SGHDT, CDR2 YYEEEE. V was cut by 5 bases and J by 10 bases, with 15 bases left in between. The CDR3 DNA reads TGTGCCAGCAGGGGGGTCAGGAATGAGGAGCTGTTTTTT. As protein: CASRGVRNEELFF.

The chain combines TRBV5-1 with TRBJ1-2; D is perhaps TRBD1 (6 bases). The germline V gene has CDR1 SGHRS and CDR2 YFSETQ. The CDR3 sequence is 15 residues long. V dropped 5 bases and J dropped 2 bases, with 16 bases sitting between them. For the CDR3, the DNA is TGCGCCAGCAGTCTTCCGGGACAACAAAACTATGGCTACACCTTC. This codes for CASSLPGQQNYGYTF.

This clone came up a few times. The chain links TRBV5-1 to TRBJ1-3, with D unresolved. Between the trimmed V and J ends, which lost 0 bases and 7 bases, there was a span of 11 bases. Per the germline V gene, CDR1 is SGHRS and CDR2 is YFSETQ. The CDR3 is 14 residues long. The CDR3 here is CASSLAGGTNTIYF. The CDR3 nucleotides read TGCGCCAGCAGCTTGGCCGGAGGAACGAACACCATATATTTT.

The V gene is TRBV4-1, the J gene TRBJ1-5; D ambiguous. Germline V CDR1 and CDR2: MGHRA, YSYEKL. The CDR3 is 13 amino acids. V lost 1 base to trimming and J lost 5 bases, with 6 bases between them. The CDR3 sequence is CASSQAGDQPQHF. The CDR3 DNA sequence: TGCGCCAGCAGCCAAGCTGGGGATCAGCCCCAGCATTTT.

The rearrangement uses TRBV2 and TRBJ1-2, with TRBD1 matching over 8 bases. The CDR3 covers 13 residues. Trimming took 6 bases from V and 4 from J; bases not matched to a gene: 4. Germline assignment: CDR1 SNHLY and CDR2 FYNNEI. This chain's CDR3 is CASRDDRGYGYTF. CDR3 nucleotide sequence: TGTGCCAGCAGGGACGACAGGGGCTATGGCTACACCTTC.

V gene TRBV30 combines with J gene TRBJ2-1; tentative D call: TRBD2 (6 bases). CDR3 length equals 15 residues. Germline CDR1 GTSNPN, CDR2 SVGIG (reference sequence). Trimming took off 5 bases at V and 0 bases at J, with 14 bases between the two ends. The CDR3 spells CAWVRESFSYNEQFF. DNA of the CDR3: TGTGCCTGGGTCCGGGAGTCATTCTCCTACAATGAGCAGTTCTTC. Full variable domain (missing parts from reference TRBV30 and TRBJ2-1): SQTIHQWPATLVQPVGSPLSLECTVEGTSNPNLYWYRQAAGRGLQLLFYSVGIGQISSEVPQNLSASRPQDRQFILSSKKLLLSDSGFYLCAWVRESFSYNEQFFGPGTRLTVL.

The V and J genes are TRBV7-2 and TRBJ1-1, with D perhaps TRBD1 (5 bases). The CDR3 is made up of 14 amino acids. CDR1 and CDR2 (germline): SGHTA, FQGNSA. V lost 5 bases to trimming and J lost 3 bases, with 13 bases between them. The DNA of the CDR3 is TGTGCCAGCAGCAGACGAACGGGGGACACTGAAGCTTTCTTT. Encoded protein: CASSRRTGDTEAFF.

The chain links TRBV19 to TRBJ1-2; D gene unclear. Germline assignment: CDR1 LNHDA and CDR2 SQIVND (reference sequence). Trimming removed 3 bases from V and 7 bases from J, with 18 bases in between. The CDR3 runs 15 residues. For the CDR3, the DNA is TGTGCCAGTAGTATCGGCCCAGGTTTGCACGGTGGCTACACCTTC. Its protein is CASSIGPGLHGGYTF.

V and J are TRBV11-3 and TRBJ2-2; the D is unclear. The V and J ends lost 5 bases and 6 bases respectively, with 7 bases between them. CDR1 and CDR2 (germline): SGHNT, YENEEA. The CDR3 has 12 amino acids. DNA of the CDR3: TGTGCCAGCAGCCGGATCGCCGGGGAGCTGTTTTTT. This codes for CASSRIAGELFF.

This clone was seen only a few times. The V call is TRBV10-3, the J call TRBJ2-7; the match to TRBD2 covers 7 bases. CDR1 is ENHRY and CDR2 is SYGVKD in the germline V gene. The V and J ends lost 6 bases and 0 bases, in that order; junction bases with no gene match: 8. The CDR3 consists of 15 residues. The CDR3 reads CAIRPGGTTSYEQYF. CDR3 nucleotide sequence: TGTGCCATCAGGCCCGGGGGGACTACCTCCTACGAGCAGTACTTC.

The gene calls are TRBV19 and TRBJ2-4; weak D call: TRBD1 (7 bases). The CDR3 spans 17 residues. Germline CDR1 is LNHDA and CDR2 is SQIVND (reference sequence). Trimming stripped 2 bases from V and 0 bases from J, with 14 bases between. DNA for the CDR3: TGTGCCAGTAGTATATATCGACAGGGACTAGCCAAAAACATTCAGTACTTC. Translating gives CASSIYRQGLAKNIQYF.

Only a few counts were recorded for this clone. The chain combines TRBV7-3 with TRBJ1-2; a possible D gene is TRBD1 (5 bases). V lost 5 bases, J lost 2 bases, and 9 bases lay in between. The CDR3 runs to 13 residues. CDR1 is SGHTA, CDR2 FQGTGA, per germline. This CDR3 is CASSREGNYGYTF. CDR3 nucleotide sequence: TGTGCCAGCAGCCGAGAGGGGAACTATGGCTACACCTTC.

The chain is built from TRBV30 and TRBJ1-1; TRBD1 matches at 7 bases. CDR3 size: 14 residues. The junction had 7 bases not matched to a gene; V was cut back by 3 bases and J by 3 bases. The V gene's germline CDR1 is GTSNPN and CDR2 SVGIG (reference sequence). CDR3 nucleotides: TGTGCCTGGAGGCCCCCCACAGGGGACACTGAAGCTTTCTTT. Amino acid sequence: CAWRPPTGDTEAFF.

The chain recombines TRBV5-1 with TRBJ1-4, with a weak D call TRBD1 (6 bases). The CDR3 totals 15 residues. V lost 4 bases, J lost 0 bases, and 10 bases lay in between. Looked up from germline, CDR1 is SGHRS and CDR2 is YFSETQ. The CDR3 DNA is TGCGCCAGCAGCGTTGGACAGACAACTAATGAAAAACTGTTTTTT. Residues: CASSVGQTTNEKLFF.

The chain uses TRBV14 and TRBJ2-3, with 12 bases that match TRBD2. The CDR3 has 17 residues. V lost 3 bases, J lost 2 bases, and 6 bases stayed unmatched. Germline CDR1 and CDR2: SGHDN and FVKESK. The DNA of the CDR3 is TGTGCCAGCAGCCATCTTTCTAGCGGGAGGGTCACAGATACGCAGTATTTT. Translation: CASSHLSSGRVTDTQYF.

CDR3 DNA: TGTGCCAGCAGTGTTCGGGAGAGCTCCTACAATGAGCAGTTCTTC. As protein: CASSVRESSYNEQFF. This chain uses TRBV25-1 with TRBJ2-1, with D possibly TRBD2 on 6 matching bases. The CDR3 totals 15 residues. CDR1 and CDR2 from the germline V gene are MGHDK and SYGVNS. Trimming pared 4 bases from V and 0 bases from J, leaving 10 bases between.

The J gene is TRBJ2-5, the V gene TRBV4-1; D gene ambiguous. The CDR3 sequence is 17 residues long. Trimming shortened V by 1 base and J by 5 bases, and 20 bases separated the two germline ends. Germline CDR1 and CDR2: MGHRA and YSYEKL. The CDR3 coding sequence is TGCGCCAGCAGCCAAGTCTCGCCGAAGGGAATCTCGGAGACCCAGTACTTC. Translated: CASSQVSPKGISETQYF.

The rearrangement joins TRBV7-6 to TRBJ2-7; TRBD1 is a possible D gene (6 bases). The germline V gene encodes CDR1 SGHVS and CDR2 FNYEAQ. This CDR3 region has 15 residues. Between the trimmed V and J ends, which lost 5 bases and 6 bases, there was a span of 20 bases. The CDR3 region is CASSRTDQPPLEQYF. As DNA, the CDR3 is TGTGCCAGCAGCCGGACAGACCAGCCCCCGCTCGAGCAGTACTTC.

This chain's CDR3 is CASKDSAYNEQFF. In DNA form, the CDR3 reads TGTGCCAGCAAAGATAGCGCATACAATGAGCAGTTCTTC. This chain uses TRBV2 with TRBJ2-1, with D possibly matching TRBD2 (5 bases). CDR1 is SNHLY and CDR2 is FYNNEI in the germline V gene. V lost 7 bases, J lost 4 bases, and 11 bases lay in between. The CDR3 runs 13 residues.